The 21 T cell receptor beta chains in this list originate from one sample, sequenced in a study of CD8+CD57+ T cells in acquired aplastic anemia. The template for TCR beta VDJ and CDR3 sequence profiling was genomic DNA. MiXCR, run by TCRdb on the reads, gives a single entry per CDR3 protein. This table holds around 150,000 distinct CDR3 sequences, 41% found once. Material: sorted CD4+, CD8+, or CD8+CD57+ T cells (not recorded which) from PBMCs. Receptor source: a human donor in good health, serving as a control.

The chain links TRBV11-2 to TRBJ1-2; D is perhaps TRBD1 (5 bases). V was clipped by 2 bases and J by 8 bases, with 18 bases between them. The CDR3 is 15 residues long. Germline V gene data show CDR1 as SGHAT and CDR2 as FQNNGV. As DNA, the CDR3 is TGTGCCAGCAGCTTATGGGGGGGAGACTATGGGGGCTACACCTTC. As protein: CASSLWGGDYGGYTF.

This clonotype came up many times. The chain uses TRBV12-3 or TRBV12-4 and TRBJ1-5; D is uncertain. The CDR3 covers 14 residues. Trimming cost V 6 bases and J 7 bases, with 16 bases left between them. The CDR3 DNA reads TGTGCCAGCAGGCCGGGAGGTACGATACAGCCCCAGCATTTT. Its protein is CASRPGGTIQPQHF.

The chain links TRBV2 to TRBJ2-3; 9 nucleotides match TRBD1. The germline V gene encodes CDR1 SNHLY and CDR2 FYNNEI. The CDR3 totals 14 residues. V dropped 4 bases and J dropped 6; count of bases not matched to a gene: 5. The CDR3 loop is CASSAQGTGDTQYF. CDR3 in DNA: TGTGCCAGCAGTGCTCAGGGGACAGGGGATACGCAGTATTTT.

There are many counts of this clonotype. The V and J genes are TRBV3-1 and TRBJ2-3; no firm D call. Germline CDR1 reads LGHDT; CDR2 reads YNNKEL (reference sequence). CDR3 length equals 14 residues. V was pared by 0 bases and J by 0 bases, with 4 bases between. Here the CDR3 DNA reads TGTGCCAGCAGCCAAGACACTAGCACAGATACGCAGTATTTT. Amino acids: CASSQDTSTDTQYF.

In this sample, this clonotype turned up many times. V and J are TRBV20-1 and TRBJ1-6, with TRBD1 identical over 9 bases. The CDR3 consists of 14 residues. V dropped 6 bases and J dropped 7; count of bases not matched to a gene: 7. Germline V gene lookup returns CDR1 DFQATT and CDR2 SNEGSKA (reference sequence). The CDR3 is CSATRGQGNSPLHF. DNA for the CDR3: TGCAGTGCCACCCGAGGACAGGGGAATTCACCCCTCCACTTT.

The chain couples TRBV7-3 to TRBJ1-1; 8 bases line up with TRBD1. Germline-derived CDR1 and CDR2 are SGHTA and FQGTGA. V lost 7 bases to trimming and J lost 1 base; unmatched junction nucleotides: 5. This CDR3 is built from 14 residues. CDR3 sequence reads: CASTQDRENTEAFF. CDR3 DNA: TGTGCCAGCACGCAGGACAGGGAGAACACTGAAGCTTTCTTT.

This sequence joins TRBV6-1 and TRBJ1-3, with 8 bases lining up with TRBD1. The V and J ends lost 4 bases and 2 bases, in that order; junction bases with no gene match: 4. Germline V CDR1 and CDR2: MNHNS, SASEGT. CDR3 length: 15 amino acids. The DNA for the CDR3 is TGTGCCAGCAGTGGACAGGGGTCGACTGGAAACACCATATATTTT. Amino acids: CASSGQGSTGNTIYF.

The chain recombines TRBV28 with TRBJ1-1, with 7 bases identical to TRBD1. CDR3 length equals 17 residues. V was pared by 2 bases and J by 1 base, with 10 bases of the junction left unmatched. Germline V gene lookup returns CDR1 MDHEN and CDR2 SYDVKM. The CDR3 region has the DNA TGTGCCAGCAGTTTACTACTTGCCGGGACAGAGAACACTGAAGCTTTCTTT. Amino acid sequence: CASSLLLAGTENTEAFF.

The gene calls are TRBV15 and TRBJ1-3; D is ambiguous. With 0 bases removed from V and 0 bases from J, the gap between germline ends came to 6 bases. CDR1 LNHNV and CDR2 YYDKDF come from the germline V gene (reference sequence). CDR3 length equals 15 residues. The CDR3 region has the DNA TGTGCCACCAGCAGAGATCCAGACTCTGGAAACACCATATATTTT. Amino acid sequence: CATSRDPDSGNTIYF. The full variable domain, with the rest looked up from reference TRBV15 and TRBJ1-3, is DAMVIQNPRYQVTQFGKPVTLSCSQTLNHNVMYWYQQKSSQAPKLLFHYYDKDFNNEADTPDNFQSRRPNTSFCFLDIRSPGLGDTAMYLCATSRDPDSGNTIYFGEGSWLTVV.

About this clonotype itself: At one of its ends the junction is not consistent with the germline gene, which may arise from a read error. The J gene is TRBJ2-7, the V gene TRBV30; no firm D call. This CDR3 is 13 amino acids long. Looked up from germline, CDR1 is GTSNPN and CDR2 is SVGIG (reference sequence). CDR3 sequence: CAWTITDSYEQCF. Here the CDR3 DNA reads TGTGCCTGGACTATAACGGATTCCTACGAGCAGTGCTTC.

As for this clonotype: This may stem from a read error, because a much larger clone lies one nucleotide away. This chain uses TRBV19 with TRBJ1-5; D is possibly TRBD1 (6 bases). CDR3 size: 15 residues. From germline, CDR1 is LNHDA and CDR2 SQIVND (reference sequence). CDR3 residues: CASIPRGAQNQPRHF. CDR3 bases: TGTGCCAGTATTCCTAGGGGGGCTCAGAATCAGCCCCGGCATTTT.

This clonotype was counted ten times or more. V usage is TRBV3-1 and J usage is TRBJ1-1; no firm D call. Trimming cost V 1 base and J 5 bases, with 11 bases left between them. The CDR3 contains 14 residues. Germline CDR1 LGHDT, CDR2 YNNKEL (reference sequence). The CDR3 region is CASSQGGIGTEAFF. The DNA of the CDR3 is TGTGCCAGCAGCCAAGGAGGGATTGGAACTGAAGCTTTCTTT.

This clonotype came up many times. The V and J genes are TRBV7-2 and TRBJ1-3; TRBD1 might be the D (6 bases). Germline V gene data show CDR1 as SGHTA and CDR2 as FQGNSA. V was shortened by 1 base and J by 4 bases, with 8 bases between the two germline ends. The CDR3 contains 14 residues. The CDR3 DNA reads TGTGCCAGCAGCTTAGGGGGGCAGGGAAACACCATATATTTT. Encoded protein: CASSLGGQGNTIYF.

This clonotype came up many times. V is TRBV11-3 and J is TRBJ1-6; a possible D gene is TRBD1 (5 bases). The CDR3 totals 13 residues. Germline lookup yields CDR1 SGHNT and CDR2 YENEEA. The V and J ends lost 2 bases and 8 bases respectively, with 7 bases between them. CDR3 sequence reads: CASSLRGDSPLHF. As DNA, the CDR3 is TGTGCCAGCAGCTTAAGAGGGGATTCACCCCTCCACTTT.

The V call is TRBV10-3, the J call TRBJ1-2; TRBD1 is a possible D gene (5 bases). There are 15 residues in the CDR3. Trimming cost V 4 bases and J 2 bases, with 14 bases left between them. Germline values: CDR1 ENHRY, CDR2 SYGVKD. CDR3 sequence (DNA): TGTGCCATCAGTGCTCAGGGACGGTGGAACTATGGCTACACCTTC. It yields the protein CAISAQGRWNYGYTF.

J is TRBJ1-2 and V is TRBV20-1; 8 nucleotides line up with TRBD1. Trimming took 3 bases from V and 10 from J; bases not matched to a gene: 4. The CDR3 is 11 residues long. Germline CDR1 reads DFQATT; CDR2 reads SNEGSKA (reference sequence). The CDR3 here is CSASRQGHYTF. The CDR3 DNA follows: TGCAGTGCTAGCCGACAGGGGCACTACACCTTC.

The sample holds one count of this clonotype. Lacking the conserved final phenylalanine or tryptophan, this CDR3 likely reflects a read error. The chain employs TRBV27 and TRBJ2-5, with 7 bases lining up with TRBD2. The CDR3 is 15 residues long. The ends lost 8 bases at V and 2 bases at J; junction bases unmatched: 11. From germline, CDR1 is MNHEY and CDR2 SMNVEV (reference sequence). The CDR3 protein is CASGGDGGLQETQYS. In DNA, the CDR3 is TGTGCCAGCGGGGGGGACGGGGGATTACAAGAGACCCAGTACTCC.

The chain joins TRBV3-1 to TRBJ2-1, with unresolved D. Trimming stripped 2 bases from V and 8 bases from J, with 22 bases between. CDR1 LGHDT and CDR2 YNNKEL come from the germline V gene (reference sequence). This CDR3 spans 17 amino acids. The chain's CDR3 is CASSQLAGGGTRDEQFF. The CDR3 DNA reads as TGTGCCAGCAGCCAATTGGCTGGCGGTGGAACAAGGGATGAGCAGTTCTTC.

V is TRBV25-1 and J is TRBJ2-1, with D possibly being TRBD2 (6 bases). Germline V gene data show CDR1 as MGHDK and CDR2 as SYGVNS. This CDR3 spans 16 amino acids. Trimming removed 6 bases at V and 4 bases at J, with 19 bases between. Written as DNA, the CDR3 is TGTGCCAGCAGAAAAGCCCCCGGGGGTCCTTACAATGAGCAGTTCTTC. This codes for CASRKAPGGPYNEQFF.

This clonotype was seen more than once but under ten times. The genes are TRBV12-3 or TRBV12-4 and TRBJ2-1; TRBD2 matches at 8 bases. The length of the CDR3 is 15 residues. V lost 6 bases, J lost 6 bases, and 10 bases stayed unmatched. The CDR3 DNA follows: TGTGCCAGCAGCTTCAGCGGGAGTAGGGGCAATGAGCAGTTCTTC. The encoded protein is CASSFSGSRGNEQFF.

The chain combines TRBV5-4 with TRBJ1-1; TRBD1 is a possible D gene (5 bases). The CDR3 sequence is 17 residues long. Trimming pared 3 bases from V and 6 bases from J, leaving 24 bases between. The germline CDR1 and CDR2 sequences are SGHNT and YYREEE (reference sequence). CDR3: CASSSTYGGLAHAEAFF. The CDR3 nucleotides read TGTGCCAGCAGCTCAACGTATGGGGGACTGGCACATGCTGAAGCTTTCTTT.